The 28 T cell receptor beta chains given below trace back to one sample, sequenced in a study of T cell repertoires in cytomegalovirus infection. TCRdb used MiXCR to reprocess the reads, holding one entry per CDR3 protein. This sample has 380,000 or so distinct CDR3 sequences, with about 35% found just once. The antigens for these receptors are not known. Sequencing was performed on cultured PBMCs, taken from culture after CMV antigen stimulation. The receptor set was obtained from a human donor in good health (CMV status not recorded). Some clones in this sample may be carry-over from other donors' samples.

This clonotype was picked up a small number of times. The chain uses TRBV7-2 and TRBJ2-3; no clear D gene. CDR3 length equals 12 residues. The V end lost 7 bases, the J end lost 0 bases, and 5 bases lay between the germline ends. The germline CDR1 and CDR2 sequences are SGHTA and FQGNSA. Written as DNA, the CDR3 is TGTGCCAGCACATCTAGCACAGATACGCAGTATTTT. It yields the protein CASTSSTDTQYF.

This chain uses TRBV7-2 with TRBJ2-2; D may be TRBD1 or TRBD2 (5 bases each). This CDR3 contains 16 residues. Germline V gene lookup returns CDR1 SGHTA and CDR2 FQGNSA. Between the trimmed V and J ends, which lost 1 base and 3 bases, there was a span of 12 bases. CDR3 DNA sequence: TGTGCCAGCAGCTTAGTTCGCCGGGGACACACCGGGGAGCTGTTTTTT. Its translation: CASSLVRRGHTGELFF.

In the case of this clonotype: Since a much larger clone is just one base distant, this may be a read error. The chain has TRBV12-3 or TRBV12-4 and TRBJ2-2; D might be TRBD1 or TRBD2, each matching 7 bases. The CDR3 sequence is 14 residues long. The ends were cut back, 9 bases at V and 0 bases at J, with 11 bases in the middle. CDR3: CARSGTANTGELFF. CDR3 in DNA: TGTGCCAGAAGCGGGACAGCGAACACCGGGGAGCTGTTTTTT.

Here the CDR3 reads CASSLDYGSNEQFF. DNA for the CDR3: TGTGCCAGCAGCTTAGATTACGGGAGTAATGAGCAGTTCTTC. The rearrangement uses TRBV7-9 and TRBJ2-1, with a tentative D call TRBD2 (6 bases). Looked up from germline, CDR1 is SEHNR and CDR2 is FQNEAQ (reference sequence). Trimming pared 1 base from V and 7 bases from J, leaving 11 bases between. The CDR3 is 14 amino acids.

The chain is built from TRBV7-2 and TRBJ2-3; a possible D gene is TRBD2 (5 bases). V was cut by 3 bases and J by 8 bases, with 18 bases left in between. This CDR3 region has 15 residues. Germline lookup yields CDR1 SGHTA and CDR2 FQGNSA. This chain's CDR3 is CASSLAADGISTQYF. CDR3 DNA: TGTGCCAGCAGCTTGGCTGCGGACGGGATCTCTACGCAGTATTTT.

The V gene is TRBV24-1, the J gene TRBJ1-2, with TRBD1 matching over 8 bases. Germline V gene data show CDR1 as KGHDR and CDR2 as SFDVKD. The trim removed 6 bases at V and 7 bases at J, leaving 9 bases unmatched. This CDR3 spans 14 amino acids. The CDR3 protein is CATSSRTGRAGYTF. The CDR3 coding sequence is TGTGCCACCAGTTCCAGGACAGGGCGGGCTGGCTACACCTTC.

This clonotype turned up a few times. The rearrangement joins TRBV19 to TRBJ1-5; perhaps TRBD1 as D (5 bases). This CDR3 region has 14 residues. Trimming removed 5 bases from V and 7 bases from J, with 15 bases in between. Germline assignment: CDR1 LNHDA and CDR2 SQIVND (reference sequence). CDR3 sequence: CASSASGARQPQHF. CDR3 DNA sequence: TGTGCCAGTAGTGCCTCCGGGGCCAGGCAGCCCCAGCATTTT.

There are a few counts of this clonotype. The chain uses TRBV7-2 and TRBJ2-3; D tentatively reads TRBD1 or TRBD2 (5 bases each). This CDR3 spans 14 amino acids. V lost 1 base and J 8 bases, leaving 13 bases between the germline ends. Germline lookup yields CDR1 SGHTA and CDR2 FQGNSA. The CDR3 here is CASSLDLSRGTQYF. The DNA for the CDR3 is TGTGCCAGCAGCTTAGACCTCTCGAGGGGTACGCAGTATTTT.

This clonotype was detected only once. CDR3 DNA: TGTGCCAGCAGCTTAACTATTGGGGATACGCAGTATTTT. Translated: CASSLTIGDTQYF. V gene TRBV7-9 combines with J gene TRBJ2-3; no firm D call. Trimming took 2 bases from V and 6 from J, leaving 9 bases between them. The germline CDR1 and CDR2 sequences are SEHNR and FQNEAQ (reference sequence). The CDR3 runs to 13 residues.

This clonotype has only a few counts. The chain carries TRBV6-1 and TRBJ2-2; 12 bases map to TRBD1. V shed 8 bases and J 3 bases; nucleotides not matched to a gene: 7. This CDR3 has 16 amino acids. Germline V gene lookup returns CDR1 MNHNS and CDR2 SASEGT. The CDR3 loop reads CASRDRGPPDTGELFF. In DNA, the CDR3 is TGTGCCAGCCGGGACAGGGGGCCACCCGACACCGGGGAGCTGTTTTTT.

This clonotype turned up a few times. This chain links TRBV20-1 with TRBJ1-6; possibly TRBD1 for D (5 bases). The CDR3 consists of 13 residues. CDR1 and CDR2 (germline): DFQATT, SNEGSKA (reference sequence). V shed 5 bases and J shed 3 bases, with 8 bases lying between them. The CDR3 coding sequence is TGCAGTGCTCCCGACAGCTATAATTCACCCCTCCACTTT. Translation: CSAPDSYNSPLHF.

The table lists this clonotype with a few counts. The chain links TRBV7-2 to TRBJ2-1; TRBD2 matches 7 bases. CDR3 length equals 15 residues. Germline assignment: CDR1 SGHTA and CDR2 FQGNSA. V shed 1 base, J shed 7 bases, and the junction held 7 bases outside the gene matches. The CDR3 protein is CASSLGVGGSNEQFF. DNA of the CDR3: TGTGCCAGCAGCTTAGGCGTTGGCGGGAGTAATGAGCAGTTCTTC. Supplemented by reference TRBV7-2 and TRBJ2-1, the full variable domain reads GAGVSQSPSNKVTEKGKDVELRCDPISGHTALYWYRQSLGQGLEFLIYFQGNSAPDKSGLPSDRFSAERTGGSVSTLTIQRTQQEDSAVYLCASSLGVGGSNEQFFGPGTRLTVL.

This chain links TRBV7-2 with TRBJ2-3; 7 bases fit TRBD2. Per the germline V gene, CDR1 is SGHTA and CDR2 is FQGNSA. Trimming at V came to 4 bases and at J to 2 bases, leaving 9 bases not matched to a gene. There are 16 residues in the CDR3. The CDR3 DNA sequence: TGTGCCAGCAGCTCACATAGCGGGCCAGACACAGATACGCAGTATTTT. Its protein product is CASSSHSGPDTDTQYF.

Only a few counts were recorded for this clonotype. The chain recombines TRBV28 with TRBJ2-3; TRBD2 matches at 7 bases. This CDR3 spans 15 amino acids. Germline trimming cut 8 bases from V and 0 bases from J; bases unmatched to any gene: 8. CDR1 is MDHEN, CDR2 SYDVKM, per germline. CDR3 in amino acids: CASESGGVSTDTQYF. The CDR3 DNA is TGTGCCAGCGAATCTGGGGGGGTGAGCACAGATACGCAGTATTTT. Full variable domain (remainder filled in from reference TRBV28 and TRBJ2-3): DVKVTQSSRYLVKRTGEKVFLECVQDMDHENMFWYRQDPGLGLRLIYFSYDVKMKEKGDIPEGYSVSREKKERFSLILESASTNQTSMYLCASESGGVSTDTQYFGPGTRLTVL.

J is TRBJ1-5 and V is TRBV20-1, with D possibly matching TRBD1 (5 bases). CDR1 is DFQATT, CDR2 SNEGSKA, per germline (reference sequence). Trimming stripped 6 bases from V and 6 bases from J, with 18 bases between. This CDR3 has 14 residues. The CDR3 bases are TGCAGTGCCTCCTGGGGGGGAATCGGTCAGCCCCAGCATTTT. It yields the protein CSASWGGIGQPQHF.

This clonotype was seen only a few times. In nucleotides, the CDR3 is TGTGCCAGTAAGGTGGGAACGACCTCTGGAAACACCATATATTTT. Translating gives CASKVGTTSGNTIYF. The chain carries TRBV19 and TRBJ1-3; no firm D call. Germline CDR1 and CDR2: LNHDA and SQIVND (reference sequence). The V and J ends lost 7 bases and 0 bases respectively, with 13 bases between them. The CDR3 has 15 residues.

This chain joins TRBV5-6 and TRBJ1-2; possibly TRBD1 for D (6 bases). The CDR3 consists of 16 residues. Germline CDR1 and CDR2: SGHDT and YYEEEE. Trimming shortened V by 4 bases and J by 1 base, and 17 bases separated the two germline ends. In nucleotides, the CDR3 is TGTGCCAGCAGCGCCCTAAGGGCAGGGGATAACTATGGCTACACCTTC. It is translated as CASSALRAGDNYGYTF.

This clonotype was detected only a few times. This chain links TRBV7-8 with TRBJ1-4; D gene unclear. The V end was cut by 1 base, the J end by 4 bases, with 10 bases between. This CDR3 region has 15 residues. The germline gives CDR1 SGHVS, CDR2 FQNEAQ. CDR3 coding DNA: TGTGCCAGCAGCTTAGTGGTGAATCGTAATGAAAAACTGTTTTTT. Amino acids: CASSLVVNRNEKLFF.

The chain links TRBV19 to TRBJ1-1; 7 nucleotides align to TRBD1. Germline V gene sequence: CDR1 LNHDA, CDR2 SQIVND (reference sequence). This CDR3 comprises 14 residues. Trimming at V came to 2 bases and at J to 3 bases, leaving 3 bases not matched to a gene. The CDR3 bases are TGTGCCAGTAGTATACGAGGGGGCGACACTGAAGCTTTCTTT. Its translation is CASSIRGGDTEAFF.

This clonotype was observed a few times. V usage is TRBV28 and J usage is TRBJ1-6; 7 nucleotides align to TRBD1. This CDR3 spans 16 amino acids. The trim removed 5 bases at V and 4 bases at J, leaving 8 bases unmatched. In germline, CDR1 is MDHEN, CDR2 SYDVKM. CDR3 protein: CASSKNRDRYNSPLHF. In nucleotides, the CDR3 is TGTGCCAGCAGTAAGAACCGGGACAGATATAATTCACCCCTCCACTTT.

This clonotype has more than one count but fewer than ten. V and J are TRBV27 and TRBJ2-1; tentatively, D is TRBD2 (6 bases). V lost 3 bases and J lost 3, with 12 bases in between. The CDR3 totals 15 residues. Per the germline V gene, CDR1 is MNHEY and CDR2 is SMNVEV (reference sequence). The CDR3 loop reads CASSLEGRNYNEQFF. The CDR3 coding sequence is TGTGCCAGCAGTTTGGAAGGGAGGAACTACAATGAGCAGTTCTTC.

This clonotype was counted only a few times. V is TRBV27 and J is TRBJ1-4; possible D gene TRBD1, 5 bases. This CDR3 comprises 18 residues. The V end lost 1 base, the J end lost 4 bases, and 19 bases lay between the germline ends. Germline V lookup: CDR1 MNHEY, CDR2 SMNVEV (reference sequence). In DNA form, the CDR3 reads TGTGCCAGCAGTTTATGGGTGGGGCGTCGCGGAAATAATGAAAAACTGTTTTTT. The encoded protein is CASSLWVGRRGNNEKLFF.

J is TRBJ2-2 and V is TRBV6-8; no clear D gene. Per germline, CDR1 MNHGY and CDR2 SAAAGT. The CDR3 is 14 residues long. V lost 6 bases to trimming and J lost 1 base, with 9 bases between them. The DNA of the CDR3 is TGTGCCAGCAGACCGGACGTGAACACCGGGGAGCTGTTTTTT. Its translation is CASRPDVNTGELFF.

This CDR3 is CASSVQGIEEKLFF. In DNA form, the CDR3 reads TGTGCCAGCAGCGTCCAGGGGATTGAGGAAAAACTGTTTTTT. J is TRBJ1-4 and V is TRBV7-4; D is possibly TRBD1 (6 bases). CDR1 SGHVT and CDR2 SQSDAQ come from the germline V gene. CDR3 length: 14 residues. V was clipped by 5 bases and J by 8 bases, with 15 bases between them.

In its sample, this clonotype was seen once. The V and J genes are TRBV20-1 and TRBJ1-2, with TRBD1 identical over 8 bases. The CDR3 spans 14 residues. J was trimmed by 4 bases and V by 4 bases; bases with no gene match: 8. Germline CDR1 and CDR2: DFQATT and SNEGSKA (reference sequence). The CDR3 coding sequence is TGCAGTGCTATCAAGGACAGGGAGACCTATGGCTACACCTTC. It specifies CSAIKDRETYGYTF.

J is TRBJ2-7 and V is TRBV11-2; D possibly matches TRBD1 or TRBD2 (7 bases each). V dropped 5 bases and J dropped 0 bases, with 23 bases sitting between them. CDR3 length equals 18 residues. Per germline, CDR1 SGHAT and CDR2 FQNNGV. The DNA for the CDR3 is TGTGCCAGCAGCAACATTATGCGGCAGGGGGGGAGCTCCTACGAGCAGTACGTC. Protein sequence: CASSNIMRQGGSSYEQYV.

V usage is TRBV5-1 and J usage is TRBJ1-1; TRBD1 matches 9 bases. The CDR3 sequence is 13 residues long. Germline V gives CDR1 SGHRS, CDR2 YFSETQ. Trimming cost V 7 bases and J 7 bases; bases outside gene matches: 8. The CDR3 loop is CASGTGGSDEAFF. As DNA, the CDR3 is TGCGCCAGCGGTACAGGGGGCTCGGATGAAGCTTTCTTT.

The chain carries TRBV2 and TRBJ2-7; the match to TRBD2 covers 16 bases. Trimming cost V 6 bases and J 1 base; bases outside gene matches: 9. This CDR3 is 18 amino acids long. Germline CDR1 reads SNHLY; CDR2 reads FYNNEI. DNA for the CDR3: TGTGCCAGCAGCCTGGGACTAGCGGGAGGGCCGGGGTCCTACGAGCAGTACTTC. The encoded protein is CASSLGLAGGPGSYEQYF.